The sequence of this T cell receptor (beta chain) was determined in a study of cytomegalovirus exposure and HLA in healthy donors. Study-wide findings and caveats: Accounts indicate the classifier identified cytomegalovirus status with strong specificity and sensitivity. Cytomegalovirus association was listed for under 200 TCR beta chains.

V lost 5 bases and J 7 bases, leaving 21 bases between the germline ends. The CDR3 runs to 16 residues. Germline CDR1 SGHAT, CDR2 FQNNGV. Regarding this clone: As yet, its antigen is unknown.

Here immunoSEQ multiplex PCR was the method, and the copy in TCRdb shows in-frame clones only, minus some. Among around 400,000 clones listed, more than 80% were seen once. This rearrangement joins TRBV11-2 to TRBJ2-1; tentatively, D is TRBD2 (5 bases). This clonotype was obtained from a woman between 18 and 30 years old in good health and CMV-seronegative. Material for sequencing was PBMCs. The CDR3 nucleotides are TGTGCCAGCAGCCTAGGTCGGGGTAGCCAAGGGAATGAGCAGTTCTTC. It codes for CASSLGRGSQGNEQFF. Filled out from reference TRBV11-2 and TRBJ2-1, the complete variable domain reads EAGVAQSPRYKIIEKRQSVAFWCNPISGHATLYWYQQILGQGPKLLIQFQNNGVVDDSQLPKDRFSAERLKGVDSTLKIQPAKLEDSAVYLCASSLGRGSQGNEQFFGPGTRLTVL.